This T cell receptor (beta chain) emerged from a study of graft-versus-host responses after intestinal transplantation. Study summary: Anti-thymocyte globulin served as induction for all recipients, who then took tacrolimus and steroids for 3 to 4 years.

Note on this clone: Its cognate antigen is unknown.

Profiled with immunoSEQ multiplex PCR; TCRdb holds only in-frame clones, not every one. The sample carries more than 70,000 clones, 85% to 90% recorded once. Per germline, CDR1 WNHNN and CDR2 SYGVQD (reference sequence). This CDR3 contains 13 residues. V lost 8 bases, J lost 7 bases, and 15 bases lay in between. The source was unstimulated CD4+ T cells sorted from spleen or lymph node cells, collected before intestinal transplant. The genes are TRBV10-1 and TRBJ1-5, with no clear D. This sequence originates from a human donor who received an intestinal transplant. CDR3 nucleotide sequence: TGCGCCAGCCTCAACCGGGGTTCACAGCCCCAGCATTTT. Amino acid sequence: CASLNRGSQPQHF.